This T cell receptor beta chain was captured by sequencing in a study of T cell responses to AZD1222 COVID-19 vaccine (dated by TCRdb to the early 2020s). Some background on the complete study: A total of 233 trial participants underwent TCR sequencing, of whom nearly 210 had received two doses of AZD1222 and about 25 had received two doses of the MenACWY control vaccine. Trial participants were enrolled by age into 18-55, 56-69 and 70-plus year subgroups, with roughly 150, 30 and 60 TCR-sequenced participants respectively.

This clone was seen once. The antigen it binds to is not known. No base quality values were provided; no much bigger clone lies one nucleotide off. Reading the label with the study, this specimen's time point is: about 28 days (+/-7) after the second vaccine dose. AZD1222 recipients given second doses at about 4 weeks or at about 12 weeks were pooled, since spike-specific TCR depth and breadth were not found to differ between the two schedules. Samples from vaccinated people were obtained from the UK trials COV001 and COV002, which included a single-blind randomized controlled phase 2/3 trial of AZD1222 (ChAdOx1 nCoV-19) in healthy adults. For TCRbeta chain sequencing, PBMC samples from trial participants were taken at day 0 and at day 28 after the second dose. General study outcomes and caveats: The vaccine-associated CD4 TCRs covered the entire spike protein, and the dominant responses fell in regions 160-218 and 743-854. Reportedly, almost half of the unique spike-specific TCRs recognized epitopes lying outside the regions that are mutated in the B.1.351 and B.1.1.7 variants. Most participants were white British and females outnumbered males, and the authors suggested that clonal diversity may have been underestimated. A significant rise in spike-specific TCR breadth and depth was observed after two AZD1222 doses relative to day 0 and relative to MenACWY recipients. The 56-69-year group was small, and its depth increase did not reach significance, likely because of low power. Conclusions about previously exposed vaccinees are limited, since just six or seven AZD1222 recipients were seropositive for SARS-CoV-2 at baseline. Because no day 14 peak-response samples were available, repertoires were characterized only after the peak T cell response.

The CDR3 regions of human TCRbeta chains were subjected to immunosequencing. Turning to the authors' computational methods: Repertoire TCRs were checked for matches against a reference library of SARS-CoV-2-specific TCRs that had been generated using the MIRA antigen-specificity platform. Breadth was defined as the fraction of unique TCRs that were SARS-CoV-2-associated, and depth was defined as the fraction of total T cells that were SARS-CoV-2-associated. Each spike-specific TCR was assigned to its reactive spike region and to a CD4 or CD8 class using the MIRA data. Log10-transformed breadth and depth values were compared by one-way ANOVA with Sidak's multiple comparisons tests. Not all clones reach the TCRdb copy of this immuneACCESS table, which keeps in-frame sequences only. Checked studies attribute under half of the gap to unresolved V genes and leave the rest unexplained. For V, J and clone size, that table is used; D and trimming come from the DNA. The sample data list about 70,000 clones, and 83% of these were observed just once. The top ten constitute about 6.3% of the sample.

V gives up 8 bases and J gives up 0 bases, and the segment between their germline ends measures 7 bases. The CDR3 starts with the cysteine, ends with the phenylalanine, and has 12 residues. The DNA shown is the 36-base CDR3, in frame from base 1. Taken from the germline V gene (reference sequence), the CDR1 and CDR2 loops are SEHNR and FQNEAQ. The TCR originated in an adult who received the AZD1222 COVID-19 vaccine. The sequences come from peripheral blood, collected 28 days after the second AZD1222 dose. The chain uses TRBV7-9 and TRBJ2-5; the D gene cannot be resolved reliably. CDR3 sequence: CASSGHQETQYF. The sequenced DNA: TGTGCCAGCTCTGGACACCAAGAGACCCAGTACTTC.